Listed here is a single TCR beta chain. MiXCR, applied by TCRdb to the RT-PCR reads, yields one record per CDR3 protein. This table holds about 960,000 distinct CDR3 sequences, roughly 18% found once. The sample is drawn from a study of patients and donors after allogeneic stem cell transplantation. This CDR3 has 15 amino acids. V lost 6 bases, J lost 4 bases, and 5 bases stayed unmatched. The sample was blood, either unsorted or a sorted T cell fraction (not recorded which). The genes are TRBV12-3 or TRBV12-4 and TRBJ2-6; 8 nucleotides match TRBD1. The receptor was derived from a human donor who was either an allogeneic HSCT recipient or a stem cell or donor lymphocyte infusion donor (not recorded which). It is not recorded whose cells these are; they may come from a transplant donor. The CDR3 nucleotides are TGTGCCAGCAGCTTCAGGGGGCGGGGGGCCAACGTCCTGACTTTC. Protein product: CASSFRGRGANVLTF.